Below are 27 T cell receptor beta chains sequenced from a single sample in a study of patients and donors after allogeneic stem cell transplantation (dated by TCRdb to 2018 to 2021). Libraries were prepared through RT-PCR. For sequencing, a NextSeq 550 was employed. TCRdb ran its own pipeline on the public reads, namely fastp trimming at Q25 and MiXCR clone calling, and kept in-frame beta chains. Merged by CDR3 protein, the rows form single entries marked with the most common genes and DNA. The sample table shows under 200,000 distinct CDR3 sequences, and roughly 24% are seen once. The top ten constitute roughly 26% of the sample. The sample comprised blood, either unsorted or a sorted T cell fraction (not recorded which). Receptors were obtained from a human donor who was either an allogeneic HSCT recipient or a stem cell or donor lymphocyte infusion donor (not recorded which). It is not recorded whose cells these are; they may come from a transplant donor.

The genes are TRBV12-3 or TRBV12-4 and TRBJ2-3; 8 bases fit TRBD2. V trimming: 6 bases; J trimming: 5 bases; junction bases outside the gene matches: 19. The CDR3 loop spans 18 amino acids. The CDR3 protein is CASSHSGVGGGKRDTQYF. The CDR3 nucleotides are TGTGCCAGCAGCCACTCGGGGGTAGGCGGGGGGAAACGAGATACGCAGTATTTT.

This clonotype was detected a few times. The V gene is TRBV5-1, the J gene TRBJ1-4; no clear D. The CDR3 runs to 15 residues. The germline V gene encodes CDR1 SGHRS and CDR2 YFSETQ. Trimming stripped 7 bases from V and 3 bases from J, with 16 bases between. The CDR3 region is CASHSGGISNEKLFF. CDR3 sequence (DNA): TGCGCCAGCCACTCCGGAGGGATCTCTAATGAAAAACTGTTTTTT.

The gene calls are TRBV12-5 and TRBJ1-1; D uncertain. This CDR3 contains 15 residues. Per germline, CDR1 LGHNT and CDR2 FRNRAP. The V end was cut by 4 bases, the J end by 3 bases, with 15 bases between. The CDR3 spells CASGSIFGVHTEAFF. The CDR3 DNA sequence: TGTGCTAGTGGTTCCATCTTCGGGGTTCACACTGAAGCTTTCTTT. The complete variable domain, with remaining parts taken from reference TRBV12-5 and TRBJ1-1, reads DARVTQTPRHKVTEMGQEVTMRCQPILGHNTVFWYRQTMMQGLELLAYFRNRAPLDDSGMPKDRFSAEMPDATLATLKIQPSEPRDSAVYFCASGSIFGVHTEAFFGQGTRLTVV.

This chain joins TRBV7-2 and TRBJ2-1; maybe TRBD2 (6 bases). The CDR3 sequence is 13 residues long. The germline gives CDR1 SGHTA, CDR2 FQGNSA. V lost 5 bases, J lost 6 bases, and 11 bases lay in between. CDR3 bases: TGTGCCAGCAGCGCTGGGACTGTCAATGAGCAGTTCTTC. The encoded protein is CASSAGTVNEQFF.

The chain joins TRBV7-9 to TRBJ1-2, with TRBD1 identical over 8 bases. CDR3 length equals 15 residues. Trimming cost V 3 bases and J 4 bases; bases outside gene matches: 7. Germline CDR1 and CDR2: SEHNR and FQNEAQ (reference sequence). The CDR3 region has the DNA TGTGCCAGCAGCTTTACGGGGACAGGCAGCTATGGCTACACCTTC. This gives the protein CASSFTGTGSYGYTF.

The genes are TRBV12-3 or TRBV12-4 and TRBJ2-5, with D uncertain. The germline V and J ends were trimmed by 5 bases and 2 bases, with 12 bases remaining between them. CDR3 size: 14 residues. The CDR3 sequence: CASSQLPIQETQYF. The CDR3 DNA follows: TGTGCCAGCAGTCAGCTCCCGATTCAAGAGACCCAGTACTTC.

The chain couples TRBV20-1 to TRBJ2-7; 14 positions match TRBD2. This CDR3 contains 19 residues. V lost 1 base and J lost 4; bases outside the gene matches: 15. CDR1 is DFQATT, CDR2 SNEGSKA, per germline (reference sequence). CDR3 bases: TGCAGTGCTAGAGTTGGGGGACTAGCGGGGGCCTTCGGTTTATACGAGCAGTACTTC. Its translation: CSARVGGLAGAFGLYEQYF.

This clonotype was observed a single time. This chain connects TRBV19 to TRBJ2-7, with 10 bases matching TRBD2. CDR1 is LNHDA, CDR2 SQIVND, per germline (reference sequence). Trimming cost V 6 bases and J 3 bases; bases outside gene matches: 2. The CDR3 length is 13 residues. The CDR3 here is CASRASGSYEQYF. Here the CDR3 DNA reads TGTGCCAGTAGGGCTAGCGGGAGCTACGAGCAGTACTTC.

This clonotype was seen a handful of times. CDR3 sequence (DNA): TGTGCCAGCAGTGGGGGGTGGACTAATGAAAAACTGTTTTTT. Translated: CASSGGWTNEKLFF. The rearrangement joins TRBV12-3 or TRBV12-4 to TRBJ1-4; D perhaps matches TRBD1 (5 bases). The V and J ends lost 5 bases and 2 bases respectively, with 9 bases between them. CDR3 length: 14 amino acids.

This chain connects TRBV12-3 or TRBV12-4 to TRBJ2-7; 11 bases line up with TRBD2. This CDR3 spans 14 amino acids. J was trimmed by 4 bases and V by 2 bases; bases with no gene match: 1. For the CDR3, the DNA is TGTGCCAGCAGTTTAACTAGCGGGAGTTACGAGCAGTACTTC. Translation gives CASSLTSGSYEQYF.

This clonotype was recorded a few times. The chain recombines TRBV5-1 with TRBJ2-7, with D possibly being TRBD1 (5 bases). Germline-derived CDR1 and CDR2 are SGHRS and YFSETQ. V was clipped by 5 bases and J by 7 bases, with 10 bases between them. This CDR3 has 11 residues. CDR3 sequence (DNA): TGCGCCAGCAGATCAGGGCTTGAGCAGTACTTC. Translation gives CASRSGLEQYF.

This clonotype was detected only a few times. The chain links TRBV25-1 to TRBJ1-5; the D is unclear. The germline V and J ends were trimmed by 3 bases and 7 bases, with 10 bases remaining between them. In germline, CDR1 is MGHDK, CDR2 SYGVNS. The CDR3 contains 13 residues. The CDR3 protein is CASSESSWQPQHF. CDR3 nucleotide sequence: TGTGCCAGCAGTGAGTCATCGTGGCAGCCCCAGCATTTT.

This clonotype has only a few counts. The chain employs TRBV12-3 or TRBV12-4 and TRBJ2-7; no reliable D call. Trimming pared 3 bases from V and 3 bases from J, leaving 9 bases between. This CDR3 has 13 amino acids. This CDR3 is CASSFNLHYEQYF. In nucleotides, the CDR3 is TGTGCCAGCAGTTTCAATCTGCACTACGAGCAGTACTTC.

This clonotype was seen repeatedly, ten times or more. The chain carries TRBV12-3 or TRBV12-4 and TRBJ1-4; no definite D call. The CDR3 runs to 13 residues. V lost 6 bases to trimming and J lost 7 bases, with 12 bases between them. The CDR3 sequence: CASSTKDVEKLFF. The CDR3 DNA reads as TGTGCCAGCAGCACTAAGGACGTTGAAAAACTGTTTTTT.

Comment on this clonotype: Germline is not matched at one junction end, which may reflect a read error. This chain uses TRBV20-1 with TRBJ1-1, with D maybe TRBD1 (6 bases). Germline loops: CDR1 DFQATT, CDR2 SNEGSKA (reference sequence). The CDR3 is 14 residues long. The DNA of the CDR3 is TGCAGTGCTGGAGAACAGGGTCCCGGCACTGAAGCTTTCTTT. It yields the protein CSAGEQGPGTEAFF.

This clonotype turned up a few times. J is TRBJ1-6 and V is TRBV12-3 or TRBV12-4; D unclear. Trimming cost V 6 bases and J 0 bases, with 12 bases left between them. This CDR3 comprises 16 residues. The DNA for the CDR3 is TGTGCCAGCAGGTTCGGCCCGAGCTCCTATAATTCACCCCTCCACTTT. Translation: CASRFGPSSYNSPLHF.

The chain combines TRBV6-4 with TRBJ2-2, with no clear D. Looked up from germline, CDR1 is MRHNA and CDR2 is SNTAGT. V shed 7 bases and J shed 7 bases, with 13 bases lying between them. This CDR3 is built from 13 residues. The CDR3 DNA reads TGTGCCAGCAAACAGCACCTTGACGGGGAGCTGTTTTTT. It specifies CASKQHLDGELFF.

This clonotype has a count of ten or more. The rearrangement uses TRBV3-1 and TRBJ1-6, with unresolved D. CDR3 length: 14 amino acids. Germline loops: CDR1 LGHDT, CDR2 YNNKEL (reference sequence). Trimming stripped 3 bases from V and 7 bases from J, with 10 bases between. The CDR3 protein is CASSQEVGNSPLHF. The DNA for the CDR3 is TGTGCCAGCAGCCAGGAAGTAGGGAATTCACCCCTCCACTTT.

This clonotype was picked up a small number of times. V and J are TRBV7-9 and TRBJ1-1, with 7 bases fitting TRBD1. This CDR3 has 15 residues. The germline V gene encodes CDR1 SEHNR and CDR2 FQNEAQ (reference sequence). V was clipped by 4 bases and J by 0 bases; unmatched bases: 5. The DNA of the CDR3 is TGTGCCAGCAGCTCACAGGGACAGTTGAACACTGAAGCTTTCTTT. Translating gives CASSSQGQLNTEAFF.

The V call is TRBV30, the J call TRBJ1-2; 8 bases are shared with TRBD1. Looked up from germline, CDR1 is GTSNPN and CDR2 is SVGIG (reference sequence). This CDR3 spans 11 amino acids. Trimming removed 6 bases from V and 6 bases from J; junction bases left unmatched: 3. DNA of the CDR3: TGTGCCTGCCGGACAGGGAATGGCTACACCTTC. Protein: CACRTGNGYTF.

This clonotype was recorded many times. This chain uses TRBV2 with TRBJ1-1; D unclear. This CDR3 region has 11 residues. The germline CDR1 and CDR2 sequences are SNHLY and FYNNEI. The V end lost 2 bases, the J end lost 8 bases, and 6 bases lay between the germline ends. CDR3 amino acids: CASSEQFEAFF. In DNA form, the CDR3 reads TGTGCCAGCAGTGAACAGTTCGAAGCTTTCTTT.

The chain uses TRBV29-1 and TRBJ1-2; D gene ambiguous. Germline values: CDR1 SQVTM, CDR2 ANQGSEA. This CDR3 is built from 10 residues. V shed 4 bases and J shed 4 bases, with 4 bases lying between them. The DNA for the CDR3 is TGCAGCGTTGGCAGCTATGGCTACACCTTC. Amino acids: CSVGSYGYTF.

The chain uses TRBV11-2 and TRBJ2-5; 10 positions agree with TRBD2. The CDR3 contains 17 residues. After removal of 1 base from V and 4 bases from J, the junction contained 9 bases not matched to a gene. Germline loops: CDR1 SGHAT, CDR2 FQNNGV. This CDR3 is CASSLGGLAGVGETQYF. In DNA, the CDR3 is TGTGCCAGCAGCTTAGGGGGCCTAGCGGGAGTAGGAGAGACCCAGTACTTC.

The chain carries TRBV2 and TRBJ1-5, with D unclear. The CDR3 has 14 amino acids. Trimming removed 5 bases from V and 0 bases from J, with 8 bases in between. From germline, CDR1 is SNHLY and CDR2 FYNNEI. The chain's CDR3 is CASSQTSSNQPQHF. The CDR3 DNA reads TGTGCCAGCAGTCAGACCTCTAGCAATCAGCCCCAGCATTTT.

This clonotype showed up just a few times. The rearrangement links TRBV4-3 to TRBJ1-2; 7 nucleotides agree with TRBD1. J was trimmed by 1 base and V by 4 bases; bases with no gene match: 12. CDR1 and CDR2 from the germline V gene are LGHNA and YSLEER. The CDR3 totals 17 residues. CDR3 residues: CASSRARMDRLNYGYTF. In DNA, the CDR3 is TGCGCCAGCAGCCGGGCGAGAATGGACAGGCTTAACTATGGCTACACCTTC.

The chain carries TRBV9 and TRBJ1-2; 12 positions agree with TRBD1. The CDR3 is 13 amino acids. The germline CDR1 and CDR2 sequences are SGDLS and YYNGEE. With 2 bases clipped from V and 8 bases from J, the junction kept 1 base outside the gene matches. The CDR3 loop is CASSVGTGGGYTF. For the CDR3, the DNA is TGTGCCAGCAGCGTCGGGACAGGGGGCGGCTACACCTTC.

The V and J genes are TRBV27 and TRBJ2-3, with D possibly TRBD1 on 6 matching bases. Germline-derived CDR1 and CDR2 are MNHEY and SMNVEV (reference sequence). The V and J ends lost 4 bases and 2 bases respectively, with 16 bases between them. The CDR3 covers 16 residues. The CDR3 reads CASSYAGQFPTDTQYF. In DNA form, the CDR3 reads TGTGCCAGCAGTTACGCAGGACAGTTCCCCACAGATACGCAGTATTTT.